Given below is one T cell receptor beta chain in context. Its cognate antigen has yet to be identified. The input lacks base qualities; no much larger clone sits a single base away. Patients with autoimmune disease history or receiving systemic immunosuppression were excluded from the trial. Peripheral blood for TCR sequencing was drawn from every dose cohort at baseline, at cycle 4 day 1 and at cycle 7 day 1. The samples were drawn from a first-in-human, open-label, multicenter phase I dose-escalation trial of ivuxolimab. Adults with locally advanced or metastatic melanoma, renal cell carcinoma, hepatocellular carcinoma or head and neck squamous cell carcinoma were enrolled in the trial. CD4+ and CD8+ T cells were sorted separately from peripheral blood before TCR sequencing. The germline V gene sets CDR1 to KGHSH and CDR2 to LQKENI. From the cysteine through the phenylalanine, the CDR3 covers 15 amino acids. CDR3 DNA only is kept here, 45 bases in frame from base 1. V loses 6 bases of germline sequence and J loses 4 bases, and the interval between the two ends is 16 bases.

The data were taken from a study of OX40 agonist ivuxolimab in advanced cancers. At the level of the whole study: The costimulatory receptor OX40 (CD134) was targeted by ivuxolimab, a fully human IgG2 agonistic monoclonal antibody. Peripheral TCRbeta sequencing was intended to test whether TCR sequence diversity was altered and clonal T-cell expansion was caused by ivuxolimab. Of the approximately 53 patients in dose escalation, some 20 had hepatocellular carcinoma, some 15 had melanoma, 9 had renal cell carcinoma and 9 had head and neck cancer. Intravenous ivuxolimab was administered to patients every 2 weeks at six dose levels: 0.01, 0.1, 0.3, 1.5, 3 and 10 mg/kg. The paper reports the monotherapy dose-escalation portion (N = 52 patients) of the phase I ivuxolimab trial. A male proportion of around 80% and a mean age of approximately 62 years, ranging from roughly 23 to 79, were recorded for the dose-escalation cohort. Partial responses occurred in three dose-escalation patients, of whom one had hepatocellular carcinoma and two had cutaneous melanoma. Prior anti-PD-1, anti-PD-L1 or anti-CTLA-4 therapy was permitted, and checkpoint inhibitors had been received by roughly two fifths of dose-escalation patients. Results and caveats for the whole study, not just this receptor: In partial responders in the 0.1-3.0 mg/kg groups, normalized peripheral clonal expansion was found to be among the lowest, especially among CD8+ T cells. Antigen specificity was not determined for the clonally expanded peripheral T cells. Low levels of normalized T-cell clonal expansion were also seen in some nonresponding patients. Clonal expansion of both CD4+ and CD8+ blood T cells was observed from baseline to week 6 at doses 0.1 to 3.0 mg/kg. After ivuxolimab, CD8+ T cells had more expanded clones than CD4+ T cells on average.

To sequence the TCRbeta CDR3 region, genomic DNA was isolated from the sorted cells. The immunoSEQ Assay was used for sequencing of TCRbeta CDR3 regions. TCRdb limited this immuneACCESS table to in-frame rearrangements with V and J called. A share of clones is missing; checked studies link under half to unresolved V genes, and the rest is unexplained. This sample comprises fewer than 65,000 clones, roughly 85% of them detected only once. Approximately 0.32% of the sample is taken by the ten largest. This sample comprised CD4+ or CD8+ T cells sorted from blood, obtained in a trial of the OX40 agonist ivuxolimab. The sequence came from an adult with an advanced solid tumor such as melanoma, head and neck, liver or kidney cancer. The chain is encoded by TRBV18 joined to TRBJ1-5, with TRBD1 tentatively as D gene (5 bases match). The bases read TGTGCCAGCTCCCAGAGTGACAGCAAGAATCAGCCCCAGCATTTT. Its amino acids are CASSQSDSKNQPQHF.